Following are 5 T cell receptor beta chains from one sample sequenced in a study of shared T cell receptors in the human thymus. Method: immunoSEQ multiplex PCR; TCRdb's copy keeps in-frame clones and lacks some. Of hundreds of thousands of clones listed, approximately 95% were seen once; the top ten hold approximately 0.02%. Sequenced: thymocytes. Every receptor here comes from a human donor.

The rearrangement uses TRBV2 and TRBJ2-3; D is possibly TRBD2 (6 bases). Trimming removed 4 bases from V and 4 bases from J, with 6 bases in between. This CDR3 is built from 12 residues. Germline V gene lookup returns CDR1 SNHLY and CDR2 FYNNEI. The CDR3 reads CASSGGADTQYF. The CDR3 nucleotides read TGTGCCAGCAGTGGGGGGGCAGATACGCAGTATTTT.

Concerning this clone itself: Compared with germline, one end of the junction differs, possibly owing to a read error. For the CDR3, the DNA is TGTGCTAGCAGCCCGACAGAGTACAATGAGCAGTTCTTC. Translated, it gives CASSPTEYNEQFF. The chain uses TRBV7-7 and TRBJ2-1; D perhaps matches TRBD1 (5 bases). The CDR3 loop spans 13 amino acids. Germline CDR1 SSHAT, CDR2 FNYEAQ (reference sequence).

The rearrangement joins TRBV5-1 to TRBJ2-1; 8 bases line up with TRBD2. The CDR3 runs 17 residues. CDR1 SGHRS and CDR2 YFSETQ come from the germline V gene. V lost 4 bases and J lost 0; bases outside the gene matches: 9. The CDR3 coding sequence is TGCGCCAGCAGCCAAGGAATAGCGGGGCCCTCCTACAATGAGCAGTTCTTC. Translation gives CASSQGIAGPSYNEQFF.

DNA of the CDR3: TGCGCCAGCAGCCACATAATCAGGGACGCCGGGGAGCTGTTTTTT. Residues: CASSHIIRDAGELFF. The chain combines TRBV4-3 with TRBJ2-2; D may be TRBD1 or TRBD2 (5 bases each). Trimming left V 3 bases short and J 6 bases short, with 14 bases between. The CDR3 loop spans 15 amino acids. Germline V gene sequence: CDR1 LGHNA, CDR2 YSLEER.

The chain combines TRBV27 with TRBJ2-5; D gene unclear. Per the germline V gene, CDR1 is MNHEY and CDR2 is SMNVEV (reference sequence). The V gene lost 3 bases and the J gene lost 0 bases, with 8 bases spanning the gap. This CDR3 has 14 residues. CDR3 nucleotide sequence: TGTGCCAGCAGTTTGAACCGGAACCAAGAGACCCAGTACTTC. It encodes CASSLNRNQETQYF.